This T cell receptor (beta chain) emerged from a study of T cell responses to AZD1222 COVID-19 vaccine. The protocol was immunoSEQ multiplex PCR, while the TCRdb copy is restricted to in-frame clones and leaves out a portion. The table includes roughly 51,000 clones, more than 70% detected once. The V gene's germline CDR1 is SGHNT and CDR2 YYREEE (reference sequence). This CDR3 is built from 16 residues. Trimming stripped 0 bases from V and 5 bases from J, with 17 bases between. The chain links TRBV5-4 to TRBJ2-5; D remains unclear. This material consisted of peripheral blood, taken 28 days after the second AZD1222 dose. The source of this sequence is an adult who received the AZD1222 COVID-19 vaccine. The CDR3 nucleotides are TGTGCCAGCAGCTTGGCCGACGGTCCCGCGCGGGAGACCCAGTACTTC. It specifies CASSLADGPARETQYF.